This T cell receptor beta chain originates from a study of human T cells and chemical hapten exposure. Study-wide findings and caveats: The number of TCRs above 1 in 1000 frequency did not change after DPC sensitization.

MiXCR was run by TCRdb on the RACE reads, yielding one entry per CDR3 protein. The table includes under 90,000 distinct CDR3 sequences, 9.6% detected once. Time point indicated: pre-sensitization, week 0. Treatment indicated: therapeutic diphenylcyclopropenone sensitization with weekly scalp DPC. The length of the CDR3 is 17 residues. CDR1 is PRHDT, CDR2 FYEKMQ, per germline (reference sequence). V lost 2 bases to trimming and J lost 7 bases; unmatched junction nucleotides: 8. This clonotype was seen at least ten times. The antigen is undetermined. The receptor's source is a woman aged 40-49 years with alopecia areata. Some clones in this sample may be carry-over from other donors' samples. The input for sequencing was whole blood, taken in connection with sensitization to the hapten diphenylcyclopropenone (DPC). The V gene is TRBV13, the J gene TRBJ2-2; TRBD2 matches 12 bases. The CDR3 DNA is TGTGCCAGCAGCTTACTTGCTAGCGGGGGGGCCGTCGGGGAGCTGTTTTTT. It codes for CASSLLASGGAVGELFF.